Below are 14 T cell receptor beta chains sequenced from a single sample in a study of shared clonotypes between healthy human individuals. Assay: immunoSEQ multiplex PCR; the TCRdb copy retains only in-frame clones and omits some. The table records hundreds of thousands of clones, around 72% of them present only once. Sequenced input: memory CD4+ T cells sorted from blood. The subset was: CD45RA-negative fraction. The origin of the receptors is a woman aged 25 to 45 in good health.

The chain recombines TRBV14 with TRBJ2-5, with D possibly TRBD2 on 6 matching bases. Looked up from germline, CDR1 is SGHDN and CDR2 is FVKESK. CDR3 size: 17 residues. V was clipped by 4 bases and J by 5 bases, with 23 bases between them. The CDR3 reads CASSRWSGSLTRETQYF. As DNA, the CDR3 is TGTGCCAGCAGCCGATGGTCCGGGAGCCTGACAAGGGAGACCCAGTACTTC.

As to this clone: Within the sample, other DNA sequences also encode this same CDR3. The chain couples TRBV11-3 to TRBJ1-1; TRBD1 is a possible D gene (5 bases). V shed 5 bases and J shed 4 bases, with 11 bases lying between them. The germline gives CDR1 SGHNT, CDR2 YENEEA. This CDR3 has 13 amino acids. The CDR3 DNA sequence: TGTGCCAGCAGCCCCGGGACCTCCACTGAAGCTTTCTTT. Amino acid sequence: CASSPGTSTEAFF. Variable domain in full (rest from reference TRBV11-3 and TRBJ1-1): EAGVVQSPRYKIIEKKQPVAFWCNPISGHNTLYWYLQNLGQGPELLIRYENEEAVDDSQLPKDRFSAERLKGVDSTLKIQPAELGDSAVYLCASSPGTSTEAFFGQGTRLTVV.

In its sample, this clone was seen a few times. The J gene is TRBJ1-2, the V gene TRBV27, with TRBD1 as a possible D gene (5 bases). Trimming stripped 2 bases from V and 3 bases from J, with 10 bases between. This CDR3 is built from 14 residues. The germline V gene encodes CDR1 MNHEY and CDR2 SMNVEV (reference sequence). CDR3 coding DNA: TGTGCCAGCAGTTTACAGGGATGGGACTATGGCTACACCTTC. It specifies CASSLQGWDYGYTF.

This clone showed up just once. This chain connects TRBV18 to TRBJ2-7; 12 nucleotides line up with TRBD2. The CDR3 has 16 amino acids. The germline V gene has CDR1 KGHSH and CDR2 LQKENI. J lost 0 bases, V lost 5 bases, and 5 bases had no gene match. CDR3 loop: CASSKPGLAGSYEQYF. The CDR3 DNA follows: TGTGCCAGCTCAAAACCGGGACTAGCGGGCTCCTACGAGCAGTACTTC.

V and J are TRBV27 and TRBJ1-1; no definite D call. V lost 3 bases, J lost 3 bases, and 8 bases lay in between. Germline CDR1 MNHEY, CDR2 SMNVEV (reference sequence). The CDR3 totals 13 residues. The CDR3 DNA is TGTGCCAGCAGTTTGATTCGGGACACTGAAGCTTTCTTT. It yields the protein CASSLIRDTEAFF.

In its sample, this clone was seen a few times. This chain joins TRBV5-4 and TRBJ1-2; D is unclear. V was trimmed by 0 bases and J by 2 bases, leaving 11 bases between them. This CDR3 region has 15 residues. Germline lookup yields CDR1 SGHNT and CDR2 YYREEE (reference sequence). The chain's CDR3 is CASSLVGGLNYGYTF. The CDR3 DNA reads TGTGCCAGCAGCTTGGTCGGAGGATTAAACTATGGCTACACCTTC.

This chain connects TRBV5-1 to TRBJ1-4, with TRBD1 as a possible D gene (5 bases). The V end was cut by 1 base, the J end by 4 bases, with 17 bases between. The CDR3 is 17 amino acids. Germline V gives CDR1 SGHRS, CDR2 YFSETQ. CDR3 sequence reads: CASSLQGLIVYNEKLFF. CDR3 nucleotides: TGCGCCAGCAGCTTGCAGGGCCTAATCGTCTATAATGAAAAACTGTTTTTT.

V is TRBV5-1 and J is TRBJ2-1; D possibly corresponds to TRBD1 (5 bases). The CDR3 sequence is 13 residues long. Germline V lookup: CDR1 SGHRS, CDR2 YFSETQ. V gave up 5 bases and J gave up 8 bases, with 14 bases separating them. The DNA for the CDR3 is TGCGCCAGCAGTCCGAACAGGTTCGATGAGCAGTTCTTC. Amino acid sequence: CASSPNRFDEQFF.

This clone was found a few times. This rearrangement joins TRBV14 to TRBJ2-7; 9 positions match TRBD1. Germline lookup yields CDR1 SGHDN and CDR2 FVKESK. The CDR3 spans 15 residues. V lost 5 bases, J lost 9 bases, and 14 bases stayed unmatched. The CDR3 sequence is CASSVGPGQGGVQYF. The DNA of the CDR3 is TGTGCCAGCAGCGTTGGACCGGGACAGGGAGGTGTGCAGTACTTC.

A few counts support this clone. The chain links TRBV10-1 to TRBJ1-4; D not certain. Germline values: CDR1 WNHNN, CDR2 SYGVQD (reference sequence). This CDR3 is 11 amino acids long. V lost 11 bases, J lost 6 bases, and 10 bases lay in between. This CDR3 reads CAVDYYEKLFF. Here the CDR3 DNA reads TGCGCCGTAGACTATTATGAAAAACTGTTTTTT.

The J gene is TRBJ2-5, the V gene TRBV6-6; D is unclear. This CDR3 contains 12 residues. Germline CDR1 and CDR2: MNHNY and SVGAGI (reference sequence). Trimming pared 3 bases from V and 2 bases from J, leaving 4 bases between. Here the CDR3 reads CASSYPQETQYF. Here the CDR3 DNA reads TGTGCCAGCAGTTATCCTCAAGAGACCCAGTACTTC.

The sample holds a few counts of this clone. V is TRBV7-2 and J is TRBJ2-2; D not resolved. V lost 5 bases, J lost 1 base, and 8 bases lay in between. The CDR3 is 14 residues long. The germline V gene encodes CDR1 SGHTA and CDR2 FQGNSA. CDR3: CASSRGRNTGELFF. DNA of the CDR3: TGTGCCAGCAGCAGAGGACGGAACACCGGGGAGCTGTTTTTT.

This clone was observed a few times. The chain carries TRBV19 and TRBJ2-2; no firm D call. The V end lost 7 bases, the J end lost 5 bases, and 17 bases lay between the germline ends. Germline lookup yields CDR1 LNHDA and CDR2 SQIVND (reference sequence). The CDR3 sequence is 15 residues long. CDR3 sequence reads: CASTPKTTPTGELFF. CDR3 DNA sequence: TGTGCCAGTACTCCTAAAACAACCCCAACCGGGGAGCTGTTTTTT.

The rearrangement links TRBV4-2 to TRBJ1-2; D is undetermined. V gave up 0 bases and J gave up 6 bases, with 14 bases separating them. This CDR3 region has 15 residues. Germline V CDR1 and CDR2: LGHNA, YNFKEQ. As DNA, the CDR3 is TGTGCCAGCAGCCAAGACGCCGGGATGAAGGATGGCTACACCTTC. Translating gives CASSQDAGMKDGYTF.